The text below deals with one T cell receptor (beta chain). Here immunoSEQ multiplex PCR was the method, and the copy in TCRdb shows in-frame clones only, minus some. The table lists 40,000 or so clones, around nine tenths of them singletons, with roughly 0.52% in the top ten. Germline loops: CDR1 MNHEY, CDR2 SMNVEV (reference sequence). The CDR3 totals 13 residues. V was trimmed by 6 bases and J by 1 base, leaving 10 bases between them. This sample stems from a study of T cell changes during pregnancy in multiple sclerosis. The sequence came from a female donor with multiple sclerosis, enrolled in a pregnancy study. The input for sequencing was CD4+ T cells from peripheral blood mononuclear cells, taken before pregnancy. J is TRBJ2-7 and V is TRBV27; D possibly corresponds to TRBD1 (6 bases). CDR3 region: CASRPGQSYEQYF. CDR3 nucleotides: TGTGCCAGCAGGCCTGGACAGTCCTACGAGCAGTACTTC.